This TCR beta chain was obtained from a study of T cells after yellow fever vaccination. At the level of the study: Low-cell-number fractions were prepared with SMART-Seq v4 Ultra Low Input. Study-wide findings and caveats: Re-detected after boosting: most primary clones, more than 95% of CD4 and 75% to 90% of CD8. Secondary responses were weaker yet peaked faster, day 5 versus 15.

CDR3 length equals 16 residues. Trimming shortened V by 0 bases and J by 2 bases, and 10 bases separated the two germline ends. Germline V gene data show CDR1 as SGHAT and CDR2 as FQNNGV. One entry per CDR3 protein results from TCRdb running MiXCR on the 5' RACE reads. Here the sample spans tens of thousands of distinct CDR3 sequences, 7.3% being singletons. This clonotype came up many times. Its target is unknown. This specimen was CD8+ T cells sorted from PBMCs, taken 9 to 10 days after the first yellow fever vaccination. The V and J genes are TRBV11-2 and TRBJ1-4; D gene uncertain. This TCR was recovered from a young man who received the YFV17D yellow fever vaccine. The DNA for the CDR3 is TGTGCCAGCAGCTTAGATGAACGGTATACTAATGAAAAACTGTTTTTT. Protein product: CASSLDERYTNEKLFF.